These T cell receptor beta chains were read from a single sample in a study of PD-L1 blockade in urothelial cancer. The method was immunoSEQ multiplex PCR; TCRdb's version includes in-frame clones alone and lacks a portion of them. The sample comprises 25,000 to 30,000 clones, around 87% of which are singletons, and 2.5% to 3.5% rests with the top ten. This material consisted of PBMCs, taken around atezolizumab (anti-PD-L1) treatment. These receptors all stem from a man over 45 with urothelial cancer. The CDR3 runs from the conserved cysteine through the conserved F or W. D genes are given only for firm matches. Not every row has a clone size; where given, it reads once, few, many or a size class.

>NA|NA|TRBJ1-1|TRBV11-2
CASSPRQSMNTEAFF
TGTGCCAGCAGCCCGCGACAGAGCATGAACACTGAAGCTTTCTTT
>NA|TRBD2|TRBJ2-7|TRBV29-1
CSVEWTSGGKAYEQYF
TGCAGCGTTGAATGGACTAGCGGGGGGAAGGCCTACGAGCAGTACTTC
>NA|NA|TRBJ2-2|TRBV11-2
CASSLVGVRDTGELFF
TGTGCCAGCAGCTTAGTTGGGGTGAGGGACACCGGGGAGCTGTTTTTT
>NA|NA|TRBJ2-5|TRBV27
CASSLGRGETQYF
TGTGCCAGCAGTTTAGGCAGGGGAGAGACCCAGTACTTC
>NA|NA|TRBJ2-7|TRBV7-6
CASSQREGLEQYF
TGTGCCAGCAGTCAGAGGGAAGGGCTCGAGCAGTACTTC
>NA|TRBD1|TRBJ2-2|TRBV27
CASSVTGPQSSYTGELFF
TGTGCCAGCAGTGTGACAGGGCCCCAGTCAAGCTACACCGGGGAGCTGTTTTTT
>once|NA|TRBJ2-7|TRBV6-5
CASRRDSHEQYF
TGTGCCAGCCGGAGGGATTCGCACGAGCAGTACTTC
>NA|TRBD1|TRBJ1-2|TRBV5-1
CASSLGQGAWDGYTF
TGCGCCAGCAGCTTGGGACAGGGGGCCTGGGATGGCTACACCTTC
>once|TRBD2|TRBJ2-1|TRBV4-3
CASSQESGRVNEQFF
TGCGCCAGCAGCCAAGAAAGCGGGAGGGTCAACGAGCAGTTCTTC
>NA|TRBD1|TRBJ1-2|TRBV10-2
CASSPGTGGHGYTF
TGCGCCAGCAGCCCAGGGACAGGGGGCCATGGCTACACCTTC
>NA|NA|TRBJ2-1|TRBV19
CASSISRNRNEQFF
TGTGCCAGTAGTATCTCGCGGAACCGCAATGAGCAGTTCTTC
>NA|TRBD1|TRBJ2-7|TRBV14
CASAPGTGGYHEQYF
TGTGCCAGCGCCCCCGGGACAGGGGGCTACCACGAGCAGTACTTC
>once|TRBD1|TRBJ2-7|TRBV19
CASSKTGRSYEQYF
TGTGCCAGTAGTAAGACAGGGCGCTCCTACGAGCAGTACTTC
>NA|NA|TRBJ2-7|TRBV7-9
CASSLIRRDFSYEQYF
TGTGCCAGCAGCTTAATCCGCCGGGACTTCTCCTACGAGCAGTACTTC
>NA|NA|TRBJ2-5|TRBV25-1
CASSGTMGFQETQYF
TGTGCCAGCAGTGGGACTATGGGGTTTCAAGAGACCCAGTACTTC
>NA|TRBD1|TRBJ1-1|TRBV11-2
CASSLLYRGVDTEAFF
TGTGCCAGCAGCTTGCTATACAGGGGAGTTGACACTGAAGCTTTCTTT
>NA|NA|TRBJ2-5|TRBV6-5
CASSYSRAWETQYF
TGTGCCAGCAGTTACTCGAGGGCGTGGGAGACCCAGTACTTC
>NA|TRBD2|TRBJ2-1|TRBV5-6
CASSLRGGAYNEQFF
TGTGCCAGCAGCTTGCGGGGGGGCGCCTACAATGAGCAGTTCTTC
>few|TRBD2|TRBJ2-1|TRBV11-2
CASSPQRGIPYNEQFF
TGTGCCAGCAGCCCTCAGCGGGGGATACCATACAATGAGCAGTTCTTC
>NA|NA|TRBJ1-5|TRBV9
CASSDSDSLTQHF
TGTGCCAGCAGCGACTCGGACAGCTTAACCCAGCATTTT
>once|NA|TRBJ1-2|TRBV14
CASSLRPGLGGYTF
TGTGCCAGCAGCCTCCGTCCGGGGTTAGGTGGCTACACCTTC
>NA|TRBD2|TRBJ2-5|TRBV14
CASSQGWGGSPRETQYF
TGTGCCAGCAGCCAAGGGTGGGGCGGGAGCCCAAGAGAGACCCAGTACTTC
>NA|NA|TRBJ2-5|TRBV9
CASSVELEFQETQYF
TGTGCCAGCAGCGTAGAGCTAGAATTCCAAGAGACCCAGTACTTC
>NA|NA|TRBJ2-3|TRBV7-3
CASSFSFADTQYF
TGTGCCAGCAGTTTCAGTTTCGCAGATACGCAGTATTTT
>NA|NA|TRBJ1-2|TRBV7-9
CAQQEVLPYGYTF
TGTGCCCAACAAGAGGTATTACCATATGGCTACACCTTC
>NA|TRBD1|TRBJ2-1|TRBV29-1
CSVVRGQGEVEQFF
TGCAGCGTTGTACGAGGACAGGGGGAGGTTGAGCAGTTCTTC
>few|TRBD1|TRBJ1-1|TRBV28
CASRNSGQAVF
TGTGCCAGCAGGAATTCCGGACAGGCCGTCTTT
>NA|NA|TRBJ1-1|TRBV12-5
CASGSWGGTEAFF
TGTGCTAGTGGTTCCTGGGGGGGGACTGAAGCTTTCTTT
>NA|NA|TRBJ2-2|TRBV9
CASSAVDGPNTGELFF
TGTGCCAGCAGCGCAGTGGATGGGCCCAACACCGGGGAGCTGTTTTTT
>NA|NA|TRBJ2-1|TRBV28
CASSPNHRDEQFF
TGTGCCAGCAGTCCCAATCACAGGGATGAGCAGTTCTTC
>NA|NA|TRBJ2-1|TRBV29-1
CSASRDEQFF
TGCAGCGCGAGCCGCGATGAGCAGTTCTTC
>NA|TRBD2|TRBJ2-1|TRBV5-1
CASSSLAGGYGHEQFF
TGCGCCAGCAGCTCCTTAGCGGGGGGCTACGGGCATGAGCAGTTCTTC
>NA|NA|TRBJ2-5|TRBV7-9
CALEGAERETQYF
TGTGCCCTAGAGGGAGCGGAAAGGGAGACCCAGTACTTC
>NA|NA|TRBJ2-1|TRBV5-6
CASSLTTGWIF
TGTGCCAGCAGCTTGACAACAGGGTGGATCTTC
>NA|TRBD1|TRBJ2-7|TRBV6-5
CASTFGTGGRQYF
TGTGCCAGCACCTTCGGGACAGGGGGCAGGCAGTACTTC
>NA|NA|TRBJ2-7|TRBV7-3
CASSSREDSYEQYF
TGTGCCAGCAGCTCTCGCGAGGACTCCTACGAGCAGTACTTC
>NA|NA|TRBJ2-7|TRBV5-1
CASSFGSGAYEQYF
TGCGCCAGCAGCTTCGGTAGCGGTGCTTACGAGCAGTACTTC
>NA|NA|TRBJ2-7|TRBV5-1
CASSLDSAVSEQYF
TGCGCCAGCAGCTTGGATTCGGCGGTTTCCGAGCAGTACTTC
>NA|NA|TRBJ2-5|TRBV9
CASSSLTGALETQYF
TGTGCCAGCAGCTCCTTGACAGGCGCCTTGGAGACCCAGTACTTC
>NA|TRBD1|TRBJ2-5|TRBV5-1
CASSLPGQGETQYF
TGCGCCAGCAGCTTACCGGGACAGGGTGAGACCCAGTACTTC
>NA|NA|TRBJ2-7|TRBV7-9
CASSLVGAPSYEQYF
TGTGCCAGCAGCTTAGTTGGGGCGCCCTCCTACGAGCAGTACTTC
>NA|TRBD2|TRBJ2-7|TRBV2
CASRPGASGTYEQYF
TGTGCCAGCAGGCCAGGGGCTAGCGGGACCTACGAGCAGTACTTC
>NA|NA|TRBJ2-1|TRBV5-1
CASSLGWDTIYNEQFF
TGCGCCAGCAGCTTGGGTTGGGACACGATTTACAATGAGCAGTTCTTC
>NA|TRBD2|TRBJ2-3|TRBV19
CASSFLAGATTDTQYF
TGTGCCAGTAGTTTTCTAGCGGGGGCAACTACAGATACGCAGTATTTT
>once|TRBD1|TRBJ1-1|TRBV7-9
CASSPLGTGRVNTEAFF
TGTGCCAGCAGCCCGTTGGGGACAGGGAGGGTGAACACTGAAGCTTTCTTT